Each of the 22 T cell receptor beta chains below was sequenced from the same sample in a study of OX40 agonist ivuxolimab in advanced cancers. Method: immunoSEQ multiplex PCR; TCRdb's copy keeps in-frame clones and lacks some. The data contain about 45,000 clones, approximately 90% of them singletons. Specimen: CD4+ or CD8+ T cells sorted from blood, collected in a trial of the OX40 agonist ivuxolimab. The source is an adult with an advanced solid tumor such as melanoma, head and neck, liver or kidney cancer.

The V call is TRBV19, the J call TRBJ2-2; no clear D. V was pared by 5 bases and J by 4 bases, with 11 bases between. CDR1 is LNHDA, CDR2 SQIVND, per germline (reference sequence). The CDR3 is 14 amino acids. This CDR3 reads CASSRLVATGELFF. CDR3 nucleotides: TGTGCCAGTAGTCGCCTGGTGGCCACCGGGGAGCTGTTTTTT.

The J gene is TRBJ2-7, the V gene TRBV5-6; D unclear. Germline V gene data show CDR1 as SGHDT and CDR2 as YYEEEE. V shed 1 base and J shed 4 bases, with 9 bases lying between them. The CDR3 sequence is 13 residues long. The CDR3 reads CASSLRAGYEQYF. The CDR3 DNA is TGTGCCAGCAGCTTGAGGGCCGGGTACGAGCAGTACTTC.

The J gene is TRBJ2-3, the V gene TRBV10-3; 10 nucleotides match TRBD2. The CDR3 sequence is 17 residues long. Unmatched junction bases numbered 7, after V lost 0 bases and J lost 4 bases. Germline assignment: CDR1 ENHRY and CDR2 SYGVKD. The CDR3 sequence: CAISESGIAGGADTQYF. The CDR3 region has the DNA TGTGCCATCAGTGAGTCGGGGATAGCGGGAGGCGCAGATACGCAGTATTTT.

J is TRBJ2-1 and V is TRBV29-1; a weak D match, TRBD2 (6 bases). The V gene lost 7 bases and the J gene lost 7 bases, with 20 bases spanning the gap. The CDR3 extends over 14 amino acids. Germline loops: CDR1 SQVTM, CDR2 ANQGSEA. CDR3: CSGNYAGLYNEQFF. DNA for the CDR3: TGCAGCGGGAACTATGCGGGATTGTATAATGAGCAGTTCTTC.

This clone was detected only a few times. This rearrangement joins TRBV19 to TRBJ1-2; D is possibly TRBD1 (6 bases). Trimming shortened V by 4 bases and J by 7 bases, and 10 bases separated the two germline ends. The CDR3 extends over 12 amino acids. Germline CDR1 reads LNHDA; CDR2 reads SQIVND (reference sequence). For the CDR3, the DNA is TGTGCCAGTAGTAACCAGGGGCCTGGCTACACCTTC. Translation gives CASSNQGPGYTF.

This CDR3 is CASSTGGSYEQYF. Here the CDR3 DNA reads TGTGCCAGCAGCACCGGTGGCTCCTACGAGCAGTACTTC. The chain is built from TRBV5-6 and TRBJ2-7; the D is unclear. CDR1 and CDR2 from the germline V gene are SGHDT and YYEEEE. V was pared by 4 bases and J by 0 bases, with 8 bases between. CDR3 length: 13 residues.

This sequence joins TRBV28 and TRBJ1-2, with D uncertain. Germline V gene lookup returns CDR1 MDHEN and CDR2 SYDVKM. Trimming removed 2 bases at V and 8 bases at J, with 9 bases between. The CDR3 is 12 amino acids. The CDR3 spells CASSLHPGGYTF. DNA of the CDR3: TGTGCCAGCAGTTTACACCCGGGAGGCTACACCTTC.

The count of this clone is one. CDR3 in amino acids: CASRSQQGAQYNEQFF. The DNA for the CDR3 is TGTGCCAGCAGGTCACAACAGGGGGCGCAGTACAATGAGCAGTTCTTC. The chain recombines TRBV28 with TRBJ2-1; 9 bases line up with TRBD1. V dropped 6 bases and J dropped 4; count of bases not matched to a gene: 10. There are 16 residues in the CDR3. In germline, CDR1 is MDHEN, CDR2 SYDVKM.

CDR3 loop: CASSIPTGGSYEQYF. DNA for the CDR3: TGTGCCAGTAGTATCCCGACAGGGGGCTCCTACGAGCAGTACTTC. V usage is TRBV19 and J usage is TRBJ2-7; TRBD1 aligns across 9 bases. CDR1 LNHDA and CDR2 SQIVND come from the germline V gene (reference sequence). CDR3 size: 15 residues. Trimming took 3 bases from V and 0 from J; bases not matched to a gene: 3.

The rearrangement uses TRBV19 and TRBJ1-1; D ambiguous. Germline values: CDR1 LNHDA, CDR2 SQIVND (reference sequence). The CDR3 covers 11 residues. The V end lost 5 bases, the J end lost 6 bases, and 7 bases lay between the germline ends. CDR3 sequence: CASSPGAEAFF. The CDR3 nucleotides are TGTGCCAGTAGTCCCGGGGCTGAAGCTTTCTTT.

The chain uses TRBV6-5 and TRBJ1-4; possibly TRBD1 for D (5 bases). Trimming cost V 2 bases and J 1 base, with 8 bases left between them. The CDR3 extends over 15 amino acids. Germline V gene lookup returns CDR1 MNHEY and CDR2 SVGAGI. In nucleotides, the CDR3 is TGTGCCAGCAGTTACGGTACAGGAACTAATGAAAAACTGTTTTTT. This translates into CASSYGTGTNEKLFF.

The rearrangement joins TRBV7-9 to TRBJ2-3; tentatively, D is TRBD1 (6 bases). In germline, CDR1 is SEHNR, CDR2 FQNEAQ (reference sequence). The V end lost 5 bases, the J end lost 0 bases, and 12 bases lay between the germline ends. The CDR3 consists of 15 residues. The CDR3: CASSPPGASTDTQYF. CDR3 in DNA: TGTGCCAGCAGCCCACCAGGGGCCAGCACAGATACGCAGTATTTT.

The chain links TRBV7-2 to TRBJ2-5; 8 bases agree with TRBD2. V was clipped by 3 bases and J by 2 bases; unmatched bases: 17. This CDR3 region has 19 residues. Germline values: CDR1 SGHTA, CDR2 FQGNSA. The CDR3 DNA reads TGTGCCAGCAGCTTCCTAGGGATAGCGGGGACGCATCGACAAGAGACCCAGTACTTC. It encodes CASSFLGIAGTHRQETQYF.

The V gene is TRBV27, the J gene TRBJ2-1, with 12 bases identical to TRBD2. Trimming removed 1 base from V and 3 bases from J; junction bases left unmatched: 7. CDR1 and CDR2 from the germline V gene are MNHEY and SMNVEV (reference sequence). The CDR3 is 18 residues long. CDR3 amino acids: CASSLLGLAGPIYNEQFF. The CDR3 DNA is TGTGCCAGCAGTTTATTGGGACTAGCGGGTCCCATCTACAATGAGCAGTTCTTC.

The chain links TRBV29-1 to TRBJ1-6, with 10 positions matching TRBD1. This CDR3 contains 13 residues. The V segment lost 7 bases and the J segment 9 bases; nucleotides outside the gene matches: 6. From germline, CDR1 is SQVTM and CDR2 ANQGSEA. The CDR3 coding sequence is TGCAGCGGGATGACAGGGGGCTTTTCACCCCTCCACTTT. It codes for CSGMTGGFSPLHF. The whole variable domain, filled in from reference TRBV29-1 and TRBJ1-6, reads SAVISQKPSRDICQRGTSLTIQCQVDSQVTMMFWYRQQPGQSLTLIATANQGSEATYESGFVIDKFPISRPNLTFSTLTVSNMSPEDSSIYLCSGMTGGFSPLHFGNGTRLTVT.

The chain is built from TRBV5-1 and TRBJ2-3; TRBD2 matches 7 bases. The CDR3 consists of 16 residues. Germline assignment: CDR1 SGHRS and CDR2 YFSETQ. The ends lost 0 bases at V and 2 bases at J; junction bases unmatched: 6. The CDR3 loop reads CASSLAGGGFTDTQYF. The DNA for the CDR3 is TGCGCCAGCAGCTTGGCTGGCGGGGGATTCACAGATACGCAGTATTTT.

The CDR3 sequence is CASSFDQPQHF. The CDR3 DNA sequence: TGTGCCAGCAGTTTTGATCAGCCCCAGCATTTT. The chain uses TRBV28 and TRBJ1-5; D remains ambiguous. The CDR3 totals 11 residues. Per the germline V gene, CDR1 is MDHEN and CDR2 is SYDVKM. V was cut by 3 bases and J by 5 bases, with 2 bases left in between. Complete variable domain (other parts from reference TRBV28 and TRBJ1-5): DVKVTQSSRYLVKRTGEKVFLECVQDMDHENMFWYRQDPGLGLRLIYFSYDVKMKEKGDIPEGYSVSREKKERFSLILESASTNQTSMYLCASSFDQPQHFGDGTRLSIL.

A few counts support this clone. V gene TRBV5-8 combines with J gene TRBJ2-1, with D hard to call. Per germline, CDR1 SGHTS and CDR2 YDEGEE. The CDR3 consists of 11 residues. V dropped 0 bases and J dropped 10 bases, with 5 bases sitting between them. As DNA, the CDR3 is TGTGCCAGCAGCTTGGCTGCGGAGCAGTTCTTC. As protein: CASSLAAEQFF.

The V gene is TRBV7-2, the J gene TRBJ2-7; a weak D match, TRBD1 (5 bases). Trimming pared 1 base from V and 6 bases from J, leaving 13 bases between. The germline gives CDR1 SGHTA, CDR2 FQGNSA. CDR3 length equals 14 residues. In DNA, the CDR3 is TGTGCCAGCAGCTTAGTGCTCAGGGCCGGCGAGCAGTACTTC. Protein sequence: CASSLVLRAGEQYF.

The chain recombines TRBV5-1 with TRBJ2-2; D uncertain. The CDR3 is 12 amino acids. V lost 3 bases to trimming and J lost 1 base, with 1 base between them. CDR1 SGHRS and CDR2 YFSETQ come from the germline V gene. As DNA, the CDR3 is TGCGCCAGCAGCTGGAACACCGGGGAGCTGTTTTTT. Protein sequence: CASSWNTGELFF.

The rearrangement links TRBV6-1 to TRBJ1-5; D gene unclear. The CDR3 sequence is 15 residues long. The germline V gene has CDR1 MNHNS and CDR2 SASEGT. The V end lost 3 bases, the J end lost 0 bases, and 9 bases lay between the germline ends. CDR3 residues: CASSDGVFSNQPQHF. The CDR3 DNA reads as TGTGCCAGCAGTGACGGAGTCTTTAGCAATCAGCCCCAGCATTTT.

A few counts support this clone. This sequence joins TRBV7-6 and TRBJ2-6; 10 bases are shared with TRBD1. CDR1 and CDR2 from the germline V gene are SGHVS and FNYEAQ. The CDR3 is 13 amino acids. J gave up 10 bases and V 5 bases, and 2 bases lay outside the gene matches. This CDR3 is CASSPGQGNVLTF. CDR3 nucleotide sequence: TGTGCCAGCAGCCCGGGACAGGGGAACGTCCTGACTTTC.